The 22 T cell receptor beta chains below all came from one sample that was sequenced in a study of T-cell memory formation after mild COVID-19. In TCRdb, the 5' RACE reads were re-called with MiXCR into one record per CDR3 protein. The sample includes around 530,000 distinct CDR3 sequences, about a fifth seen only once; the top ten take approximately 8.4%. Sequencing input: PBMCs or a T cell subset sorted from them (not recorded which). Every receptor here comes from an adult woman who had mild COVID-19 (a few samples of this study predate the infection). Cell type and time point are not known.

The chain recombines TRBV12-3 or TRBV12-4 with TRBJ1-2; 8 bases are shared with TRBD1. V was clipped by 5 bases and J by 4 bases; unmatched bases: 9. This CDR3 is built from 15 residues. The CDR3 loop is CASSHGLTGGYGYTF. CDR3 sequence (DNA): TGTGCCAGCAGTCACGGCCTAACAGGGGGCTATGGCTACACCTTC.

This sequence joins TRBV7-8 and TRBJ2-7; 7 nucleotides agree with TRBD2. The CDR3 extends over 15 amino acids. Germline assignment: CDR1 SGHVS and CDR2 FQNEAQ. J was trimmed by 2 bases and V by 1 base; bases with no gene match: 5. Here the CDR3 DNA reads TGTGCCAGCAGCTTAGTAGCGGGCCGAACCTACGAGCAGTACTTC. Protein sequence: CASSLVAGRTYEQYF. Full variable domain (missing parts from reference TRBV7-8 and TRBJ2-7): GAGVSQSPRYKVAKRGQDVALRCDPISGHVSLFWYQQALGQGPEFLTYFQNEAQLDKSGLPSDRFFAERPEGSVSTLKIQRTQQEDSAVYLCASSLVAGRTYEQYFGPGTRLTVT.

This chain joins TRBV4-1 and TRBJ1-1; no reliable D call. The CDR3 runs to 13 residues. Trimming left V 0 bases short and J 11 bases short, with 13 bases between. Per the germline V gene, CDR1 is MGHRA and CDR2 is YSYEKL. CDR3: CASSQETPNSAFF. As DNA, the CDR3 is TGCGCCAGCAGCCAAGAGACACCGAACTCGGCTTTCTTT.

The chain joins TRBV24-1 to TRBJ2-1; TRBD1 matches at 7 bases. Germline-derived CDR1 and CDR2 are KGHDR and SFDVKD. V gave up 4 bases and J gave up 8 bases; unmatched junction bases: 13. There are 16 residues in the CDR3. This CDR3 reads CATSDPNTGAGDEQFF. The CDR3 DNA reads as TGTGCCACCAGTGACCCGAACACAGGGGCAGGCGATGAGCAGTTCTTC.

The chain recombines TRBV7-2 with TRBJ2-3; D possibly corresponds to TRBD2 (6 bases). V gave up 5 bases and J gave up 2 bases, with 11 bases separating them. CDR1 and CDR2 (germline): SGHTA, FQGNSA. This CDR3 region has 14 residues. CDR3 sequence reads: CASSPGLPTDTQYF. The CDR3 coding sequence is TGTGCCAGCAGCCCGGGACTCCCCACAGATACGCAGTATTTT.

This clonotype was counted many times. The chain links TRBV7-3 to TRBJ2-2; D not resolved. This CDR3 has 14 residues. Germline V lookup: CDR1 SGHTA, CDR2 FQGTGA. Deletions cut 2 bases from V and 2 bases from J, with 6 bases between. The CDR3 spells CASSLSGNTGELFF. The CDR3 coding sequence is TGTGCCAGCAGCTTATCCGGAAACACCGGGGAGCTGTTTTTT.

The chain employs TRBV3-1 and TRBJ1-2; D gene ambiguous. The V and J ends lost 1 base and 8 bases respectively, with 17 bases between them. The CDR3 runs to 15 residues. Germline V gene sequence: CDR1 LGHDT, CDR2 YNNKEL (reference sequence). The DNA of the CDR3 is TGTGCCAGCAGCCAAGCAGTCGGTAACTTCGGGGGCTACACCTTC. As protein: CASSQAVGNFGGYTF.

This clonotype was observed a handful of times. The gene calls are TRBV2 and TRBJ1-6, with D maybe TRBD1 (6 bases). Trimming took 4 bases from V and 6 from J, leaving 16 bases between them. Looked up from germline, CDR1 is SNHLY and CDR2 is FYNNEI. This CDR3 is built from 16 residues. The CDR3 DNA is TGTGCCAGCAGTGCCGAAAGGGGGAGAAGTAATTCACCCCTCCACTTT. It is translated as CASSAERGRSNSPLHF.

This chain uses TRBV19 with TRBJ1-6; D gene ambiguous. Trimming left V 6 bases short and J 1 base short, with 7 bases between. The CDR3 contains 14 residues. Germline V gene lookup returns CDR1 LNHDA and CDR2 SQIVND (reference sequence). For the CDR3, the DNA is TGTGCCAGTAGGTGGGGTTCCTATAATTCACCCCTCCACTTT. The encoded protein is CASRWGSYNSPLHF. The whole variable domain, filled in from reference TRBV19 and TRBJ1-6, reads DGGITQSPKYLFRKEGQNVTLSCEQNLNHDAMYWYRQDPGQGLRLIYYSQIVNDFQKGDIAEGYSVSREKKESFPLTVTSAQKNPTAFYLCASRWGSYNSPLHFGNGTRLTVT.

This clonotype was observed a few times. CDR3 sequence (DNA): TGCGCCAGCAGCCAAGATCGGTTTGGCAGCGCCTACGAGCAGTACTTC. It codes for CASSQDRFGSAYEQYF. V is TRBV4-3 and J is TRBJ2-7; no firm D call. The CDR3 has 16 residues. Germline V gene sequence: CDR1 LGHNA, CDR2 YSLEER. The germline V and J ends were trimmed by 0 bases and 2 bases, with 14 bases remaining between them.

V and J are TRBV7-2 and TRBJ1-6, with D unclear. Germline V gives CDR1 SGHTA, CDR2 FQGNSA. The V and J ends lost 5 bases and 14 bases respectively, with 13 bases between them. This CDR3 contains 12 residues. The CDR3 loop reads CASSPDVSALHF. In nucleotides, the CDR3 is TGTGCCAGCAGCCCGGACGTCAGTGCCCTCCACTTT.

This clonotype appeared a few times. The chain joins TRBV10-3 to TRBJ2-3, with D possibly TRBD1 on 5 matching bases. CDR1 is ENHRY and CDR2 is SYGVKD in the germline V gene. CDR3 length: 14 amino acids. The V end was cut by 11 bases, the J end by 2 bases, with 17 bases between. CDR3 nucleotide sequence: TGTGCCGTCCAGGGTACTTCGGACACAGATACGCAGTATTTT. It encodes CAVQGTSDTDTQYF.

The J gene is TRBJ2-1, the V gene TRBV7-9; D might be TRBD1 (6 bases). The ends were cut back, 7 bases at V and 2 bases at J, with 15 bases in the middle. CDR3 size: 15 residues. From germline, CDR1 is SEHNR and CDR2 FQNEAQ (reference sequence). CDR3 nucleotides: TGTGCCAGCAACAGGCCCGGGACACCCTACAATGAGCAGTTCTTC. The encoded protein is CASNRPGTPYNEQFF.

The chain uses TRBV30 and TRBJ2-3; the D gene is possibly TRBD1 (6 bases). V gave up 0 bases and J gave up 2 bases, with 9 bases separating them. This CDR3 contains 14 residues. The germline V gene has CDR1 GTSNPN and CDR2 SVGIG (reference sequence). The CDR3 protein is CAWSVGDTTDTQYF. Here the CDR3 DNA reads TGTGCCTGGAGTGTAGGGGACACCACAGATACGCAGTATTTT.

The rearrangement uses TRBV10-3 and TRBJ2-5, with D perhaps TRBD1 or TRBD2 (5 bases each). Trimming took 0 bases from V and 4 from J, leaving 9 bases between them. CDR1 and CDR2 from the germline V gene are ENHRY and SYGVKD. The CDR3 covers 14 residues. This CDR3 reads CAISESQGRETQYF. The CDR3, as DNA: TGTGCCATCAGTGAGTCGCAGGGACGAGAGACCCAGTACTTC.

This clonotype was observed a few times. V and J are TRBV18 and TRBJ2-7; D is undetermined. Germline V gene data show CDR1 as KGHSH and CDR2 as LQKENI. There are 14 residues in the CDR3. Trimming cost V 3 bases and J 2 bases, with 11 bases left between them. CDR3 in DNA: TGTGCCAGCTCACCCCCCGTCCTGACCTACGAGCAGTACTTC. Translated: CASSPPVLTYEQYF.

This chain links TRBV4-3 with TRBJ2-1; 10 bases agree with TRBD2. The CDR3 extends over 16 amino acids. The trim removed 0 bases at V and 7 bases at J, leaving 6 bases unmatched. Germline loops: CDR1 LGHNA, CDR2 YSLEER. The chain's CDR3 is CASSQDRGLAWNEQFF. The CDR3 region has the DNA TGCGCCAGCAGCCAAGATCGGGGACTAGCGTGGAATGAGCAGTTCTTC.

This clonotype came up a few times. The CDR3: CSASVGAYEQYF. Here the CDR3 DNA reads TGCAGTGCTAGCGTAGGGGCCTACGAGCAGTACTTC. This chain joins TRBV20-1 and TRBJ2-7; a possible D gene is TRBD1 (5 bases). The V gene's germline CDR1 is DFQATT and CDR2 SNEGSKA (reference sequence). Trimming shortened V by 3 bases and J by 2 bases, and 8 bases separated the two germline ends. The CDR3 has 12 amino acids.

This clonotype was seen a few times. The rearrangement joins TRBV5-1 to TRBJ2-3; a possible D gene is TRBD2 (5 bases). Trimming cost V 3 bases and J 1 base, with 15 bases left between them. Germline V gene sequence: CDR1 SGHRS, CDR2 YFSETQ. The CDR3 covers 16 residues. The CDR3 here is CASSSLKFGGTDTQYF. The CDR3 region has the DNA TGCGCCAGCAGCTCTCTTAAATTCGGGGGCACAGATACGCAGTATTTT.

This clonotype was seen more than once but under ten times. The rearrangement joins TRBV27 to TRBJ2-1; no firm D call. Looked up from germline, CDR1 is MNHEY and CDR2 is SMNVEV (reference sequence). Trimming pared 6 bases from V and 0 bases from J, leaving 9 bases between. The CDR3 extends over 14 amino acids. CDR3 protein: CASSSWSSYNEQFF. The CDR3 coding sequence is TGTGCCAGCAGCTCATGGAGCTCCTACAATGAGCAGTTCTTC.

This clonotype was observed many times. The germline gene is not matched at one end of the junction; a read error may be the cause. The V gene is TRBV12-3 or TRBV12-4, the J gene TRBJ2-1, with 13 nucleotides matching TRBD2. This CDR3 comprises 15 residues. The CDR3 DNA is TGCGCCAGCAGCTCGACTAGCGGGGGGTACAATGAGCAGTTCTTC. This gives the protein CASSSTSGGYNEQFF.

This clonotype was counted between two and nine times. CDR3 DNA sequence: TGTGCCACCAGTGACTCAAACTTGGTCCCCACAGATACGCAGTATTTT. Residues: CATSDSNLVPTDTQYF. The chain recombines TRBV24-1 with TRBJ2-3; D not resolved. The CDR3 loop spans 16 amino acids. V gave up 4 bases and J gave up 2 bases, with 15 bases separating them. From germline, CDR1 is KGHDR and CDR2 SFDVKD.